This T cell receptor beta chain emerged from a study of early T cells in non-severe SARS-CoV-2 infection. For the study at large: Unsorted whole blood bulk RNA was sequenced, with unpaired chains. Study-level points and caveats: Private and CD4 specificities were missed by VDJdb matching, which favored anti-spike CD8 responses.

Germline trimming cut 2 bases from V and 3 bases from J; bases unmatched to any gene: 12. The CDR3 runs 17 residues. CDR1 GTSNPN and CDR2 SVGIG come from the germline V gene (reference sequence). A remark on this clonotype: Its antigen is still unknown.

Unique molecular identifiers (one per individual cDNA molecule) were attached. TCRdb analysed the 5' RACE reads with MiXCR anew, one entry per CDR3 protein. The table includes 65,000 to 85,000 distinct CDR3 sequences, 11% detected once. Specimen: whole blood. The V and J genes are TRBV30 and TRBJ2-3; TRBD2 agrees at 9 bases. The TCR sequence derives from an adult who was a healthcare worker with PCR-confirmed SARS-CoV-2 infection or an uninfected control (not recorded which). The CDR3: CAWSPTAGGGKTDTQYF. Here the CDR3 DNA reads TGTGCCTGGAGTCCAACAGCGGGGGGCGGGAAAACAGATACGCAGTATTTT.